This T cell receptor (beta chain) was identified in a study of glioma-infiltrating T cells. Points from the study as a whole: CDR3 overlap between tissue and blood was very small. Non-neoplastic patients had below-expected tissue-blood divergence, while all gliomas exceeded expectation.

Notes on this clonotype: Its antigen is unknown. The conserved phenylalanine or tryptophan is not found at the CDR3 terminus, so this likely reflects a read error.

Amplification of TCR alpha and beta CDR3 regions from RNA used iRepertoire nested multiplex PCR. Input was roughly 100-450 ng of tissue mRNA or PBMC total RNA. Each CDR3 protein gets one entry after TCRdb re-called the multiplex PCR reads with MiXCR. The repertoire consists of fewer than 250,000 distinct CDR3 sequences, with around 30% occurring once and the leading ten covering roughly a fifth. Germline V gene lookup returns CDR1 LGHNA and CDR2 YSLEER. V was cut by 0 bases and J by 0 bases, with 10 bases left in between. The CDR3 runs 16 residues. The sequencing sample was made of glioma tissue, nonneoplastic brain tissue, or PBMCs (not recorded which). This sequence originates from a human donor with low-grade glioma or glioblastoma, undergoing nonglioma brain surgery, or in good health (not recorded which). The V call is TRBV4-3, the J call TRBJ2-3, with D maybe TRBD2 (6 bases). This chain's CDR3 is CASSQELALSTDTQYS. DNA for the CDR3: TGCGCCAGCAGCCAAGAGCTAGCGTTAAGCACAGATACGCAGTATTCT.